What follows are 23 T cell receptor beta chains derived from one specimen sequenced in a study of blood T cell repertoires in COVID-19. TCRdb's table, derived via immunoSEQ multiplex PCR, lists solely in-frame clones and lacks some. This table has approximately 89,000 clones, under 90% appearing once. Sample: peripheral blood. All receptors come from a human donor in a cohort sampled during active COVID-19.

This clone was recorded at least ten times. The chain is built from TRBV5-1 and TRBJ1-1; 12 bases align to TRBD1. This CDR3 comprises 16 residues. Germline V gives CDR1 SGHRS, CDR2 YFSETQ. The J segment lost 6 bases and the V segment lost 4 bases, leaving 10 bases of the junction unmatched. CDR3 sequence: CASSRRGQGASAEAFF. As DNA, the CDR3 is TGCGCCAGCAGCCGACGGGGACAGGGGGCAAGTGCTGAAGCTTTCTTT.

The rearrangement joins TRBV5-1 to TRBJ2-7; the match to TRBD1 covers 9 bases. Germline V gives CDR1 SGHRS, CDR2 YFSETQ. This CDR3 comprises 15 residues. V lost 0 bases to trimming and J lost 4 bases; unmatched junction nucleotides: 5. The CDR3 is CASSLGAQGAYEQYF. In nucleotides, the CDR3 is TGCGCCAGCAGCTTGGGTGCACAGGGGGCTTACGAGCAGTACTTC.

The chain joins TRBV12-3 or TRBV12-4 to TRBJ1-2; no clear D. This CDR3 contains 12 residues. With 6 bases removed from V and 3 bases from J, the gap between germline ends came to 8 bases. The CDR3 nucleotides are TGTGCCAGCAGCCCATTCCACTATGGCTACACCTTC. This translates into CASSPFHYGYTF.

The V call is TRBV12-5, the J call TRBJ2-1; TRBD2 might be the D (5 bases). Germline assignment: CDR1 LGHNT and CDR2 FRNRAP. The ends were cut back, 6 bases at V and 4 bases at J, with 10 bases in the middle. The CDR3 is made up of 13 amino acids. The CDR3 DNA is TGTGCTAGTGGCCCCGGGGTATACAATGAGCAGTTCTTC. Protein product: CASGPGVYNEQFF.

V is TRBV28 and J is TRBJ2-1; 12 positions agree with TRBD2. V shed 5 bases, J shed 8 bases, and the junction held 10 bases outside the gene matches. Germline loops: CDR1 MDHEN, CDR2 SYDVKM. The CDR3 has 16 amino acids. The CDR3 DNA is TGTGCCAGCAGTCTACCTAGCGGGAGGGCCCTCGATGAGCAGTTCTTC. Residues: CASSLPSGRALDEQFF.

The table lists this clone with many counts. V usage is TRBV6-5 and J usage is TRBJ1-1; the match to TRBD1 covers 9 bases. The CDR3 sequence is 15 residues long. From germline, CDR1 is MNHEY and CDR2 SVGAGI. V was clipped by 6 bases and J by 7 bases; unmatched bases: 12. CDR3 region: CASSPYRGLRGEAFF. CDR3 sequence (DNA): TGTGCCAGCAGCCCCTACAGGGGGCTAAGAGGTGAAGCTTTCTTT.

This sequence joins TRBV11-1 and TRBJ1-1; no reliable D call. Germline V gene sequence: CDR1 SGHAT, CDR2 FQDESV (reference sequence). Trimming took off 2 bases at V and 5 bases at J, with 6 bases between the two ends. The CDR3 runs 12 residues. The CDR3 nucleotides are TGTGCCAGCAGCTTACGGGAAACTGAAGCTTTCTTT. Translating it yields CASSLRETEAFF.

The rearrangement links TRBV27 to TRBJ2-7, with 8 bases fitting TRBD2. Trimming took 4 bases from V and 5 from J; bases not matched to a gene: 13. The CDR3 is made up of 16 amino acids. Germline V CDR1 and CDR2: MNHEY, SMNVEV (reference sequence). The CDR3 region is CASSSHGGGVPDEQYF. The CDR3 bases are TGTGCCAGCAGTTCCCACGGGGGGGGTGTTCCAGACGAGCAGTACTTC.

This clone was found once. The CDR3 region has the DNA TGTGCCAGCAGTTCGACAGCCCCTAACTATGGCTACACCTTC. This encodes CASSSTAPNYGYTF. V and J are TRBV28 and TRBJ1-2, with D maybe TRBD1 (5 bases). CDR3 length: 14 residues. The V end lost 4 bases, the J end lost 0 bases, and 9 bases lay between the germline ends. Germline CDR1 reads MDHEN; CDR2 reads SYDVKM.

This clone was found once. The CDR3 bases are TGTGCCAGCAGCGTGGGACTAGCGGATTACGAGCAGTACTTC. This gives the protein CASSVGLADYEQYF. V usage is TRBV9 and J usage is TRBJ2-7; the match to TRBD2 covers 11 bases. The CDR3 loop spans 14 amino acids. Trimming at V came to 2 bases and at J to 4 bases, leaving 2 bases not matched to a gene. Germline V gene lookup returns CDR1 SGDLS and CDR2 YYNGEE.

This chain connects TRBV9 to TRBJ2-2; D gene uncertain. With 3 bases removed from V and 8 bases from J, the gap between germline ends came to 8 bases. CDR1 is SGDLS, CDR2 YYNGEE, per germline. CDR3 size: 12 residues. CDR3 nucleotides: TGTGCCAGCAGCGCCGCGGCGGGGGAGCTGTTTTTT. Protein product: CASSAAAGELFF.

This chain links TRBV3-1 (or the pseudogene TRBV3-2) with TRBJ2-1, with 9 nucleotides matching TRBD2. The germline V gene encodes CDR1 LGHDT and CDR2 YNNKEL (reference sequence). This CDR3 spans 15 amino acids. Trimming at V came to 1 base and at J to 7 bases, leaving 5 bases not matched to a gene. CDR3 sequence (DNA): TGTGCCAGCAGCCAAGGGGCTAGCGGGATAAATGAGCAGTTCTTC. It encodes CASSQGASGINEQFF.

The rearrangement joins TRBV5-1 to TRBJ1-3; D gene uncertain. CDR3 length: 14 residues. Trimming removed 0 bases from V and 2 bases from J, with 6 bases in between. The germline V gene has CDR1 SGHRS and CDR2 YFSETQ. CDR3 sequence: CASSLVETGNTIYF. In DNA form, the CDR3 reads TGCGCCAGCAGCTTGGTAGAAACTGGAAACACCATATATTTT. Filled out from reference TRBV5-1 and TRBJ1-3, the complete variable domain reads KAGVTQTPRYLIKTRGQQVTLSCSPISGHRSVSWYQQTPGQGLQFLFEYFSETQRNKGNFPGRFSGRQFSNSRSEMNVSTLELGDSALYLCASSLVETGNTIYFGEGSWLTVV.

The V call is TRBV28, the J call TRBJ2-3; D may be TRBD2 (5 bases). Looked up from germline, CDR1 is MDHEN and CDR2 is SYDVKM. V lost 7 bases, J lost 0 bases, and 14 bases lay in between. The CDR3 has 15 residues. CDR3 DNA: TGTGCCAGCAACCCGGACTTCGCTAGCACAGATACGCAGTATTTT. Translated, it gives CASNPDFASTDTQYF.

CDR3 loop: CASSARLAGRDEQFF. DNA for the CDR3: TGTGCCAGCAGCGCGCGACTAGCGGGAAGGGATGAGCAGTTCTTC. The genes are TRBV3-1 (or the pseudogene TRBV3-2) and TRBJ2-1, with 11 bases fitting TRBD2. Germline lookup yields CDR1 LGHDT and CDR2 YNNKEL (reference sequence). Trimming at V came to 5 bases and at J to 8 bases, leaving 8 bases not matched to a gene. This CDR3 has 15 residues.

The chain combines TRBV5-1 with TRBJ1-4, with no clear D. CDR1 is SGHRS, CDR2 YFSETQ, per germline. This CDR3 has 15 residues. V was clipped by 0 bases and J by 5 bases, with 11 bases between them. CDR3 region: CASSLERGGNEKLFF. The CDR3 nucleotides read TGCGCCAGCAGCTTGGAGCGGGGTGGGAATGAAAAACTGTTTTTT.

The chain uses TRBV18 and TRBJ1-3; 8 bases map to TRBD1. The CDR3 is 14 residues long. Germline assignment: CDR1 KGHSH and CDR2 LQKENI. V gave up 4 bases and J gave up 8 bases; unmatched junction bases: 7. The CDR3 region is CASSLGQGSDTIYF. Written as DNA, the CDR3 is TGTGCCAGCTCACTCGGACAGGGATCAGACACCATATATTTT.

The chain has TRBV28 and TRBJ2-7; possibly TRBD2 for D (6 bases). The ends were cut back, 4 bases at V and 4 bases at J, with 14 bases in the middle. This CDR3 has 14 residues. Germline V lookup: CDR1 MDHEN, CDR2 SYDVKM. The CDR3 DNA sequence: TGTGCCAGCAGTTCGGGACTCCCATCTTACGAGCAGTACTTC. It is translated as CASSSGLPSYEQYF. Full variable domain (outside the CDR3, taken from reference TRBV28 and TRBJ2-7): DVKVTQSSRYLVKRTGEKVFLECVQDMDHENMFWYRQDPGLGLRLIYFSYDVKMKEKGDIPEGYSVSREKKERFSLILESASTNQTSMYLCASSSGLPSYEQYFGPGTRLTVT.

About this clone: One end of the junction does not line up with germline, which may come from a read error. CDR3 sequence reads: CASSELAGSSEQYF. The CDR3 DNA follows: TGTGCCAGCAGCGAACTAGCGGGATCCTCCGAGCAGTACTTC. The J gene is TRBJ2-7, the V gene TRBV3-1 (or the pseudogene TRBV3-2), with TRBD2 identical over 10 bases. This CDR3 comprises 14 residues. Germline assignment: CDR1 LGHDT and CDR2 YNNKEL (reference sequence).

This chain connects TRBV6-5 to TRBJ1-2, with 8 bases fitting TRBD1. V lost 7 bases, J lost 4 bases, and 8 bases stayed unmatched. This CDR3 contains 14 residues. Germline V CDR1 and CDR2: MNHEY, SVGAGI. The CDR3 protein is CASTGQGRSYGYTF. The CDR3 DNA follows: TGTGCCAGCACCGGACAGGGTAGGAGCTATGGCTACACCTTC.

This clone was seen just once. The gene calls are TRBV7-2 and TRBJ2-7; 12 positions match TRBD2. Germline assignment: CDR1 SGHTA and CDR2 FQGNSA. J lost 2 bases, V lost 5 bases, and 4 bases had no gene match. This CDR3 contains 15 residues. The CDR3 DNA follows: TGTGCCAGCAGCCCGGGACTAGCGGGCCCCTACGAGCAGTACTTC. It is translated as CASSPGLAGPYEQYF. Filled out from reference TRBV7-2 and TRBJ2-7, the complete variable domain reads GAGVSQSPSNKVTEKGKDVELRCDPISGHTALYWYRQSLGQGLEFLIYFQGNSAPDKSGLPSDRFSAERTGGSVSTLTIQRTQQEDSAVYLCASSPGLAGPYEQYFGPGTRLTVT.

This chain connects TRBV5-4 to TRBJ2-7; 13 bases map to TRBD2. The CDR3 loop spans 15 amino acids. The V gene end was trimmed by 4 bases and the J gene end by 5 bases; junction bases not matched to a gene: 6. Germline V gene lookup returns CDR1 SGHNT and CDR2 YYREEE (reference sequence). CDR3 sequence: CASSPGTSGNNEQYF. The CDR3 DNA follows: TGTGCCAGCAGCCCGGGGACTAGCGGGAACAACGAGCAGTACTTC. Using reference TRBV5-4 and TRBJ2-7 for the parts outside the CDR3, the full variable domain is ETGVTQSPTHLIKTRGQQVTLRCSSQSGHNTVSWYQQALGQGPQFIFQYYREEENGRGNFPPRFSGLQFPNYSSELNVNALELDDSALYLCASSPGTSGNNEQYFGPGTRLTVT.

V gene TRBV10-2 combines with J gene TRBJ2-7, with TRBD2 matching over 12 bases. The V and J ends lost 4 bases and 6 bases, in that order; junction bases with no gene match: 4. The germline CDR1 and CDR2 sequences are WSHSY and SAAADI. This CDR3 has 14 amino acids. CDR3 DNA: TGCGCCAGCAGTGTGACTAGCGGGAGTGCCGAGCAGTACTTC. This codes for CASSVTSGSAEQYF.